Listed here are 4 T cell receptor beta chains from one sample, sequenced in a study of OX40 agonist ivuxolimab in advanced cancers. Repertoires were generated with immunoSEQ multiplex PCR, while TCRdb's copy carries only in-frame clones and drops some. The sample carries about 86,000 clones, 89% recorded once. Material: CD4+ or CD8+ T cells sorted from blood, obtained in a trial of the OX40 agonist ivuxolimab. The receptors here all came from an adult with an advanced solid tumor such as melanoma, head and neck, liver or kidney cancer.

This chain uses TRBV5-4 with TRBJ2-1; no reliable D call. This CDR3 is 11 amino acids long. CDR1 SGHNT and CDR2 YYREEE come from the germline V gene (reference sequence). The V end lost 1 base, the J end lost 5 bases, and 1 base lay between the germline ends. CDR3 sequence reads: CASSLNNEQFF. The CDR3 bases are TGTGCCAGCAGCTTGAACAATGAGCAGTTCTTC.

The chain recombines TRBV7-9 with TRBJ2-3; 8 bases fit TRBD2. Per the germline V gene, CDR1 is SEHNR and CDR2 is FQNEAQ (reference sequence). The V gene end was trimmed by 7 bases and the J gene end by 1 base; junction bases not matched to a gene: 4. This CDR3 has 14 amino acids. CDR3 sequence (DNA): TGTGCCAGCAACCGGGGGGGCGGCACAGATACGCAGTATTTT. The encoded protein is CASNRGGGTDTQYF. The variable domain in full, completed from reference TRBV7-9 and TRBJ2-3, reads DTGVSQNPRHKITKRGQNVTFRCDPISEHNRLYWYRQTLGQGPEFLTYFQNEAQLEKSRLLSDRFSAERPKGSFSTLEIQRTEQGDSAMYLCASNRGGGTDTQYFGPGTRLTVL.

V usage is TRBV18 and J usage is TRBJ1-1; D gene uncertain. The germline V and J ends were trimmed by 6 bases and 1 base, with 15 bases remaining between them. This CDR3 spans 15 amino acids. The V gene's germline CDR1 is KGHSH and CDR2 LQKENI. The CDR3 here is CASSPASETNTEAFF. The DNA of the CDR3 is TGTGCCAGCTCTCCGGCCTCAGAGACGAACACTGAAGCTTTCTTT.

The gene calls are TRBV27 and TRBJ1-5; maybe TRBD1 (6 bases). The V and J ends lost 1 base and 5 bases respectively, with 12 bases between them. The germline V gene encodes CDR1 MNHEY and CDR2 SMNVEV (reference sequence). The CDR3 is 15 amino acids. The CDR3 DNA is TGTGCCAGCAGTTTATACAGGGATGAGGATCAGCCCCAGCATTTT. Translation: CASSLYRDEDQPQHF.